This T cell receptor (beta chain) derives from a study of human T cells and chemical hapten exposure. The wider study: DPC at 2% was the sensitizing agent, placed on 2 cm by 2 cm of upper inner arm skin.

The length of the CDR3 is 16 residues. Trimming removed 1 base from V and 2 bases from J, with 12 bases in between. Per germline, CDR1 MGHRA and CDR2 YSYEKL. One entry per CDR3 protein, called by TCRdb with MiXCR from the RACE reads. The repertoire holds under 90,000 distinct CDR3 sequences, with around 9.5% as singletons. As to time point: pre-sensitization, week 0. This sample's treatment: therapeutic diphenylcyclopropenone sensitization with weekly scalp DPC. Blood sampling preceded each patch test application. There are many counts of this clonotype. This clonotype originated in a woman aged 40 to 50 with alopecia areata. Some clones in this sample may be carry-over from other donors' samples. The gene calls are TRBV4-1 and TRBJ1-5; D is uncertain. Sample: whole blood, taken in connection with sensitization to the hapten diphenylcyclopropenone (DPC). The CDR3: CASSQVWGLGNQPQHF. The DNA of the CDR3 is TGCGCCAGCAGCCAAGTGTGGGGTCTGGGCAATCAGCCCCAGCATTTT.